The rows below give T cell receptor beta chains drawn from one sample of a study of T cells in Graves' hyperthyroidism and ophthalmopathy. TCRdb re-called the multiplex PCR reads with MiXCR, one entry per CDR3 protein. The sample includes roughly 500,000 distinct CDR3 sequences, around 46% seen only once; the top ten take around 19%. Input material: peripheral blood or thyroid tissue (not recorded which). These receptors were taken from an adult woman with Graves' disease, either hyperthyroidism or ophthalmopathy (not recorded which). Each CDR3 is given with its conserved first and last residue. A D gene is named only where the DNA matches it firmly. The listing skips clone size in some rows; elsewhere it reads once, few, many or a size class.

DNA: TGTGCCAGCAGCTTAGGGATTATGTACGAGCAGTACTTC
CDR3: CASSLGIMYEQYF
V: TRBV7-6
size: NA
J: TRBJ2-7
D: NA

DNA: TGTGCCATCAGCCCGGGACAGGGGGTAGTTGGAAACACCATATATTTT
CDR3: CAISPGQGVVGNTIYF
V: TRBV10-3
size: NA
J: TRBJ1-3
D: TRBD1

DNA: TGTGCCAGCAGCCCGACAGGGACAGGGGCCTATAATTCACCCCTCCACTTT
CDR3: CASSPTGTGAYNSPLHF
V: TRBV9
size: NA
J: TRBJ1-6
D: TRBD1

DNA: TGTGCCAGCAATCTCAGGGGGCCTCGTGAAAAACTGTTTTTT
CDR3: CASNLRGPREKLFF
V: TRBV12-3/TRBV12-4
size: NA
J: TRBJ1-4
D: TRBD1

DNA: TGTGCCAGCTCCGGACTTTACGAGCAGTACTTC
CDR3: CASSGLYEQYF
V: TRBV7-2
size: many
J: TRBJ2-7
D: NA

DNA: TGTGCCAGCAGCCACACGGACAGTTACGAGCAGTACTTC
CDR3: CASSHTDSYEQYF
V: TRBV7-9
size: many
J: TRBJ2-7
D: NA

DNA: TGTGCCAGCAGCTTATTTATCCGCACTGAAGCTTTCTTT
CDR3: CASSLFIRTEAFF
V: TRBV7-2
size: NA
J: TRBJ1-1
D: NA

DNA: TGTGCCAGCAGAAGGGTTATCACGGGCGAAGGAGAGGTTGAGACCCAGTACTTC
CDR3: CASRRVITGEGEVETQYF
V: TRBV2
size: once
J: TRBJ2-5
D: NA

DNA: TGCAGTGCACCTAGCGGGACCGCGCCCACCGGGGAGCTGTTTTTT
CDR3: CSAPSGTAPTGELFF
V: TRBV20-1
size: few
J: TRBJ2-2
D: TRBD2

DNA: TGCGCCAGCAAGAACGCCCGCTTTAAACCCGGGGAGCTGTTTTTT
CDR3: CASKNARFKPGELFF
V: TRBV4-1
size: NA
J: TRBJ2-2
D: NA

DNA: TGTGCCACCAGTGAGCCTAGCGGTAACACAGATACGCAGTATTTT
CDR3: CATSEPSGNTDTQYF
V: TRBV24-1
size: few
J: TRBJ2-3
D: TRBD2

DNA: TGTGCCAGCAGCTTAGACCCAGCGGGGACACCCCTCCACTTT
CDR3: CASSLDPAGTPLHF
V: TRBV7-2
size: NA
J: TRBJ1-6
D: NA

DNA: TGCAGCGTTGAAAAAGCGGATGAGCAGTTCTTC
CDR3: CSVEKADEQFF
V: TRBV29-1
size: NA
J: TRBJ2-1
D: NA

DNA: TGTGCCAGCAGCTCAACCGGGACGGGGGATTCACCCCTCCACTTT
CDR3: CASSSTGTGDSPLHF
V: TRBV9
size: NA
J: TRBJ1-6
D: NA

DNA: TGTGCCAGCAGCTTCAGGGCGGGATGGGATGAGCAGTACTTC
CDR3: CASSFRAGWDEQYF
V: TRBV5-6
size: many
J: TRBJ2-7
D: NA

DNA: TGTGCCAGCAGGCCCGCCCAGGTGGATCAGCCCCAGCATTTT
CDR3: CASRPAQVDQPQHF
V: TRBV7-9
size: NA
J: TRBJ1-5
D: NA

DNA: TGCGCCAGCAGCCGCGACAGGGTAGAGGAGACCCAGTACTTC
CDR3: CASSRDRVEETQYF
V: TRBV5-1
size: many
J: TRBJ2-5
D: TRBD1

DNA: TGTGCCAGCAGCCCCCGACAGGGCGGTGGGAAGCAAGAGACCCAGTACTTC
CDR3: CASSPRQGGGKQETQYF
V: TRBV7-9
size: NA
J: TRBJ2-5
D: TRBD1

DNA: TGTGCCAGCAGCTCCGGGACAGGCATCAATCAGCCCCAGCATTTT
CDR3: CASSSGTGINQPQHF
V: TRBV7-2
size: NA
J: TRBJ1-5
D: TRBD1

DNA: TGCAGCGTTGAAAAACGCTCTGGAAACACCATATATTTT
CDR3: CSVEKRSGNTIYF
V: TRBV29-1
size: NA
J: TRBJ1-3
D: NA

DNA: TGTGCCAGCAGCGGGGACGGACCTGGAGCTTTCTTT
CDR3: CASSGDGPGAFF
V: TRBV6-6
size: many
J: TRBJ1-1
D: NA

DNA: TGTGCCATACAGGATTATCGTAGCGGGAGTCCCGGGGAGCTGTTTTTT
CDR3: CAIQDYRSGSPGELFF
V: TRBV10-3
size: NA
J: TRBJ2-2
D: TRBD2

DNA: TGTGCCAGCAGCGACACAGGGTTTACTGAAGCTTTCTTT
CDR3: CASSDTGFTEAFF
V: TRBV7-9
size: many
J: TRBJ1-1
D: NA

DNA: TGTGCCAGCACCCAAAGTGGGCAGGGCGGGTTGGAGACCCAGTACTTC
CDR3: CASTQSGQGGLETQYF
V: TRBV21-1
size: NA
J: TRBJ2-5
D: NA

DNA: TGCAGTGCTAGAGATTATCGGTTAAACACCGGGGAGCTGTTTTTT
CDR3: CSARDYRLNTGELFF
V: TRBV20-1
size: many
J: TRBJ2-2
D: NA

DNA: TGTGTCTGGACCACAGGGGGCGCCTACGAGCAGTACTTC
CDR3: CVWTTGGAYEQYF
V: TRBV30
size: NA
J: TRBJ2-7
D: TRBD1

DNA: TGTGCCAGCAGTTACCGGGACAGGGCATTGGAGCAGTACTTC
CDR3: CASSYRDRALEQYF
V: TRBV2
size: many
J: TRBJ2-7
D: TRBD1